This paragraph covers one T cell receptor (beta chain) sequence. The antigen it recognizes is unknown. The sample holds no much larger clone one base away, and base qualities are not on file. The method was the immunoSEQ multiplex PCR assay. The multiplex PCR relied on a mix of 60 forward primers for TCR Vbeta segments and 13 reverse primers for TCR Jbeta segments. A multiplex PCR assay on genomic DNA amplified the CDR3 region of rearranged TCR beta genes. On the Illumina HiSeq System, the amplified TCR beta libraries were sequenced as 87-base-pair reads. The published analysis was carried out like this. A later analysis tallied about 77 million unique TCR beta chains across the 700 or so repertoires, and around 10 million of those chains were shared by two or more donors. Raw reads were error-corrected and collapsed into unique sequences by a nearest-neighbor algorithm in which closely related sequences were merged to remove PCR and sequencing errors. To assign V, D and J gene segments, CDR3 sequences were aligned to IMGT reference sequences. For a sequence to be retained, a match of at least six nucleotides to both a V gene segment and a J gene segment was required. Rearrangements were classified as productive when the CDR3 lacked stop codons and remained in frame with V and J, and all other rearrangements were classified as non-productive. CDR3 was defined by IMGT convention, running from the second conserved V-encoded cysteine to the conserved J-encoded phenylalanine. The earlier analysis of about 610 of the donors excluded sequences that lacked an unambiguous match to a single V gene segment. In an earlier analysis of several hundred of the donors, a V segment was called functional when productive rearrangements were above 56.7%, and segregating when the standard deviation between donors exceeded 5%. A statistical classification framework was built to diagnose cytomegalovirus status from the catalog of TCR beta chain sequences. In a later analysis, V and J genes were assigned by comparing TCR nucleotide sequences against IMGT/GENE-DB human TR gene sequences. In a later analysis, CDR3 sequences and most-parsimonious VDJ recombination scenarios were assigned using the TCRdist pipeline. In a later analysis, each TCR beta chain was defined by its CDR3 amino acid sequence together with its V-gene family, and reads without a unique V-gene family were excluded. To address suspected cross-contamination and a sequencing artifact, a later analysis removed several hundred highly shared, low-generation-probability nucleotide sequences. In a later analysis, a clonal expansion index for each public chain was calculated from normalized within-repertoire ranks of inferred template counts. In a later analysis, generation probabilities were computed with a VDJ recombination model fitted to out-of-frame rearrangements, and the resulting probabilities were checked against IGoR. A later analysis scored TCR-TCR, TCR-HLA and TCR-CMV co-occurrence with hypergeometric tests, applying a repertoire-size bias correction to TCR pairs. In a later analysis, false discovery rates were estimated by permuting HLA or CMV assignments 20 times. A later analysis grouped co-occurring TCRs with DBSCAN, adding TCRdist sequence similarity when clustering within HLA-allele-positive subsets. Repertoires with fewer than 30,000 or more than 120,000 public chains, plus five repertoires with anomalous nucleotide sharing, were excluded from co-occurrence clustering. As stored in TCRdb, this immuneACCESS dataset retains in-frame rearrangements with V and J assigned. A fraction of the clones does not appear; measured against another copy, unresolved V genes explain less than half of the discrepancy, and the remainder lacks a known reason. Clonal size and the V and J genes are those of that table, whereas D and trimming came from the DNA. Recorded for this sample are some 190,000 clones; roughly 77% of them occurred a single time. Of the sample, roughly 1.5% is held by the ten largest clones.

The sample belongs to a study of cytomegalovirus exposure and HLA in healthy donors (dated by TCRdb to 2015 to 2018). Broadly, across the study: According to an earlier analysis of around 600 of the donors, 150 million to 200 million T cells yielded roughly 110 million unique TCR beta sequences and about 280 Gb of sequence data. Roughly 300 gigabases of sequencing data and approximately 91 million unique TCR sequences made up an early release that covered several hundred HLA-typed donors. The genetic ancestry cluster associated with self-reported Caucasian donors included over 65% of the roughly 410 genotyped donors. The study aimed to test whether cataloging public T cell receptors could reveal signatures of past pathogen exposure. The study profiled the T cell repertoires of about 640 subjects by immunosequencing and related them to cytomegalovirus serostatus. In addition to the first cohort of 666 subjects, a separate validation cohort of approximately 120 different subjects was used. To predict cytomegalovirus infection status, the study combined high-throughput TCR immunosequencing, statistical association of individual TCRs with disease status, and machine learning. A later analysis re-analyzed previously published TCR beta repertoires from 666 donors and added high-resolution HLA genotyping to study TCR occurrence patterns. The later analysis used no new phenotypic data to find candidate immune exposures, relying instead on TCR beta sequences and their occurrence across donors. An earlier analysis of around 640 of the donors used high-throughput TCR beta sequencing to judge whether each TCR beta V gene segment behaved as functional or pseudogenic. Donor age, sex, ethnicity and CMV serostatus were compiled together with the repertoire data. A later genetic analysis took genome-wide SNP genotypes for about three fifths of the roughly 700 donors and used that subset as a discovery cohort. Every discovery cohort repertoire had been produced on one sequencing platform. HLA typing included class I and class II loci at four-digit resolution. Typing coverage varied by locus: about 620-630 donors for A, B, C, DRB1 and DQB1; roughly 520 for DQA1; more than 600 for DPA1; approximately 450 for DPB1. Several DR-DQ haplotypes were handled as single units for association and clustering because linkage in the cohort was strong. On average, around 240,000 unique TCR beta nucleotide sequences were sequenced per donor among more than 350 genotyped donors of the cohort, with about 17% of those sequences being non-productive.

Broad study findings and their caveats: In the study, 150 to 200 TCR beta chains were listed as associated with cytomegalovirus. CMV serostatus was the only immune exposure information available for the cohort. In a later analysis, the rate of TCR association differed among HLA loci, with DRB1 alleles having the most associated TCRs and HLA-C alleles having the fewest. In an earlier analysis of some 550 of the donors, most TCR beta V segments were observed in productive rearrangements about 87% or about 30% of the time, broadly matching IMGT annotations. A later analysis reported that several top co-occurrence clusters appeared linked to parvovirus B19, influenza, CMV and Epstein-Barr virus. Three of the identified cytomegalovirus-associated TCR beta chains were confirmed in vitro to be specific for cytomegalovirus antigens. The classifier was reported to diagnose cytomegalovirus status with high specificity and sensitivity in both the original and validation cohorts. Across donors, most TCR sequences were observed very rarely, whereas some public TCRs were present in many individuals. Correlated functional status among segregating V segments might be attributable to linkage disequilibrium, but an unknown experimental factor could not be ruled out. Presence/absence analyses assumed roughly uniform sequencing depth across donors, an assumption that may not hold. Compared with equally common non-associated chains, HLA-associated TCR beta chains in a later analysis were more clonally expanded and had lower generation probabilities. Assigning TCR associations to individual alleles was difficult when HLA alleles, especially DR and DQ, strongly co-occurred. Because HLA typing was missing for some donors at each locus, association tests included only the typed subset. In a later genetic analysis, fewer N-insertions in productive TCRs were reported among donors in an Asian-associated ancestry cluster than the roughly 700-donor mean. A later analysis associated 15,000 to 20,000 TCR beta sequences with specific HLA alleles at a false discovery rate of 0.05. The authors suggested that the approach could potentially be generalized to other disease states and immunological phenotypes. According to a later analysis, most CMV-associated TCR beta chains appeared to be HLA-restricted, and the HLA associations seemed to be driven largely by CMV exposure. Because counts were too low, seventeen rarely observed V segments, including chromosome 9 orphons, were excluded from the earlier analysis of 587 of the donors. The cohort was sequenced for TCR beta chains only, and without alpha or paired-chain data the features that could be detected were limited. A further reported finding was that TCR beta sequences accurately predicted the HLA-A and HLA-B alleles for most subjects in the first cohort. A later genetic analysis associated a missense DCLRE1C variant with V-gene and J-gene trimming of TCR beta chains, and an independent cohort replicated the association. A group of highly shared sequence variants was considered likely to be a technical artifact of the sequencing pipeline.

In total, roughly 710 healthy bone marrow donors made up the cohort. At the time of sampling, every cohort member was nominally healthy, though immune exposures that went unrecorded were likely present. The donor was CMV seronegative and belonged to the group of over 350 seronegative cohort members. A peripheral blood sample was provided by each donor, and peripheral blood mononuclear cells were used for TCR beta sequencing. The Qiagen DNeasy Blood Extraction Kit was used to extract genomic DNA from the blood cell samples. Sample: PBMCs. This sequence was found in a woman between 45 and 60 years old in good health and CMV-seronegative.

The DNA sequence is as follows: TGCGCCAGCAGCCAATGGACAGGTGCACTTGGGGGTGAAGCTTTCTTT. This yields the protein CASSQWTGALGGEAFF. Recombination joined TRBV5-1 with TRBJ1-1; 7 bases in the middle match TRBD1. The CDR3 covers 16 residues, taking in both the cysteine and the phenylalanine. The entry retains the CDR3 DNA only, 48 bases that are in frame from base 1. For this chain, trimming is 4 bases at the V end and 7 bases at the J end, and the number of junction bases without a gene match is 16. CDR1 SGHRS and CDR2 YFSETQ are derived from the germline V gene.